This T cell receptor (beta chain) derives from a study of blood T cells in healthy people across ages. Findings and limits, study-wide: Age showed a roughly linear inverse relationship with TCR beta diversity per million T cells.

For the second PCR, which ran for about 6 to 11 cycles, a sample-barcoded 5' primer and a J-beta primer mix were used. TCRdb re-derived calls from the 5' RACE reads in MiXCR, one entry per CDR3 protein. This sample has around 1.1 million distinct CDR3 sequences, with around two fifths found just once. V lost 6 bases to trimming and J lost 1 base, with 12 bases between them. The germline V gene encodes CDR1 MNHEY and CDR2 SVGAGI. This CDR3 is built from 14 residues. This clonotype was observed a few times. Antigen: not known. The TCR sequence derives from a young man in good health. Sequencing input: blood. The chain uses TRBV6-5 and TRBJ1-1; a weak D match, TRBD1 (6 bases). In DNA form, the CDR3 reads TGTGCCAGCAGCGGAACAGGGAGGAACACTGAAGCTTTCTTT. Translating it yields CASSGTGRNTEAFF.